The present T cell receptor beta chain was sequenced within a study of T cell changes during pregnancy in multiple sclerosis (dated by TCRdb to about 2019). About the study as a whole: The study examined how the T cell repertoire changed over the course of pregnancy in women with multiple sclerosis.

On this clone itself: This receptor's antigen is unknown. No base-level quality is on record; no much larger clone is a single base apart.

The germline V gene supplies CDR1 SGHRS and CDR2 YFSETQ. Its CDR3 holds 16 amino acids, cysteine through phenylalanine. Only the CDR3 portion is preserved as DNA: 48 bases, with reading frame beginning at the first base. V and J are trimmed by 3 bases and 4 bases, and the gene matches miss 8 bases of the junction. Libraries were prepared through the immunoSEQ multiplex PCR assay. TCRdb re-hosts the immuneACCESS table, in-frame sequences only. Its copies lack some clones; in the studies checked, an unresolved V gene accounts for under half of them, and the cause for the rest is not known. This sample holds about 59,000 clones; approximately 94% were observed only once. The leading ten clones occupy about 2.5% of the sample.

The chain links TRBV5-1 with TRBJ2-1; 9 nucleotides in the junction match TRBD2. The sequence came from a female donor with multiple sclerosis, enrolled in a pregnancy study. The material was CD8+ T cells from peripheral blood mononuclear cells, obtained after pregnancy. CDR3 sequence: CASSSPREGFYNEQFF. Here is the DNA: TGCGCCAGCAGCTCCCCGCGGGAGGGTTTTTACAATGAGCAGTTCTTC.